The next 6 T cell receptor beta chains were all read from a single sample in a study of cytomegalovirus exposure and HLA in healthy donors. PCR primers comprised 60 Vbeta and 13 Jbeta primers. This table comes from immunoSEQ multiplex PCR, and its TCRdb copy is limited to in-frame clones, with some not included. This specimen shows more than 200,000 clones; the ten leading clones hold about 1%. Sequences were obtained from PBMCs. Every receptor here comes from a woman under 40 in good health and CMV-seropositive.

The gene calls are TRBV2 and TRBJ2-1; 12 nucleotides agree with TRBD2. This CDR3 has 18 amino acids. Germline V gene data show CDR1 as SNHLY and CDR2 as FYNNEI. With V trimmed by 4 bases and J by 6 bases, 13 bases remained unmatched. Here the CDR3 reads CASSGSTSGGPDRNEQFF. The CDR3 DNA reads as TGTGCCAGCAGTGGGTCTACTAGCGGGGGGCCCGATCGCAATGAGCAGTTCTTC. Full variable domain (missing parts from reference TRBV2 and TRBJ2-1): EPEVTQTPSHQVTQMGQEVILRCVPISNHLYFYWYRQILGQKVEFLVSFYNNEISEKSEIFDDQFSVERPDGSNFTLKIRSTKLEDSAMYFCASSGSTSGGPDRNEQFFGPGTRLTVL.

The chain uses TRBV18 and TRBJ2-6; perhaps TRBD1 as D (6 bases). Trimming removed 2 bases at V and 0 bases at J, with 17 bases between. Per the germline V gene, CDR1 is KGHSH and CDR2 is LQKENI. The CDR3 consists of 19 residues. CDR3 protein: CASSPLQGSIISGANVLTF. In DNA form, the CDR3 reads TGTGCCAGCTCACCATTACAGGGCTCTATAATCTCTGGGGCCAACGTCCTGACTTTC.

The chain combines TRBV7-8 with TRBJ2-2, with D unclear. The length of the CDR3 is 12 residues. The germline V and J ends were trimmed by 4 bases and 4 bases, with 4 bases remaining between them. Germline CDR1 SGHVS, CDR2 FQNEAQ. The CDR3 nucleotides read TGTGCCAGCAGCTACACCACCGGGGAGCTGTTTTTT. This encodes CASSYTTGELFF.

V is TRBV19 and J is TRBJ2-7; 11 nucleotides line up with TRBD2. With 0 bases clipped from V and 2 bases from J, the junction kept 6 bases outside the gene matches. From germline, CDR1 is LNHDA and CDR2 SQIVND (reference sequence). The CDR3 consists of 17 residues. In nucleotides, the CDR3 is TGTGCCAGTAGTATAGATCACCATAGCGGGAGGGCCTACGAGCAGTACTTC. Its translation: CASSIDHHSGRAYEQYF.

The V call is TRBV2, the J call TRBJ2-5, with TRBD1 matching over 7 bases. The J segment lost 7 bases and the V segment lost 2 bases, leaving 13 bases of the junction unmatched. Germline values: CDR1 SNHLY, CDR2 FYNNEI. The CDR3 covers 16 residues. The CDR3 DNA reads TGTGCCAGCAGTGAACCTCGGACAGGAGCCATTTTGACCCAGTACTTC. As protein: CASSEPRTGAILTQYF.

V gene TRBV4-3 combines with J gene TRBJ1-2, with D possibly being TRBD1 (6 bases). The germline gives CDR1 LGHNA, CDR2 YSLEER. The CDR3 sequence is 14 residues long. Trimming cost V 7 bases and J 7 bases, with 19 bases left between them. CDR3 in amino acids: CASTLISGAGGYTF. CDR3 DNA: TGCGCCAGCACCCTAATATCAGGGGCAGGTGGCTACACCTTC.